This entry features one TCR beta chain sequence. What this receptor recognizes is not known. No base quality information exists; no much larger clone differs at one position. The data derive from a study of T cell repertoires in cytomegalovirus infection (dated by TCRdb to the late 2010s). Concerning the study at large: Donor HLA type was relevant to the analysis, as public TCR beta signatures indicated carriage of CMV infection together with the matching HLA type. Here is what the overall study found, with its caveats: The ex vivo response was dominated by HLA-C-restricted CMV-specific TCR beta clonotypes, which also provided the single most frequent clonotype in two of eight donors. Cumulative frequency of public TCR beta family members discriminated carriers of CMV infection plus the relevant HLA type in this cohort and an independent 352-donor cohort.

The germline V gene sets CDR1 to SGHVS and CDR2 to FQNEAQ. The trim is 5 bases for V and 2 bases for J, with a gap of 13 bases between the germline ends. Including the terminal cysteine and phenylalanine, the CDR3 comprises 15 residues. The retained sequence is limited to the CDR3, 45 bases, with the frame set at the first base. Instrument on record: Illumina HiSeq 1500. The public sequencing data were trimmed at Q25 with fastp and processed into clonotypes with MiXCR by TCRdb, which kept only in-frame beta chains. Records with the same CDR3 protein are collapsed into one entry carrying the most frequent genes and DNA. The sample includes hundreds of thousands of distinct CDR3 sequences, with 35% observed a single time. The ten largest clonotypes hold 2.5% to 3% of the sample.

Sequencing input: PBMCs. The chain uses TRBV7-8 and TRBJ1-5, with the identity of the D gene unclear. This receptor was taken from a human donor in good health (CMV status not recorded). Some clones in this sample may be carry-over from other donors' samples. The DNA sequence reads TGTGCCAGCAGCCAATGGGTAGGACGCAATCAGCCCCAGCATTTT. Its translation is CASSQWVGRNQPQHF.